The source of this TCR beta chain is a study of blood T cell repertoires in COVID-19. Study-wide background: T cells, B-cell-depleted T cells, or PBMCs supplied cDNA or gDNA.

Some clones are missing from TCRdb's copy, which holds only in-frame ones; the method was immunoSEQ multiplex PCR. The sample contains just under 85,000 clones, around 86% of which appear only once. The CDR3 totals 15 residues. The germline V gene encodes CDR1 SNHLY and CDR2 FYNNEI. Trimming shortened V by 4 bases and J by 4 bases, and 11 bases separated the two germline ends. In this sample, this clone turned up a few times. The receptor comes from a man at least 80 years old with active or convalescent COVID-19. The sequencing input was peripheral blood. The chain has TRBV2 and TRBJ1-6; D is undetermined. The CDR3 DNA sequence: TGTGCCAGCAGTGGCCAGGCCCCTTATAATTCACCCCTCCACTTT. Protein product: CASSGQAPYNSPLHF.